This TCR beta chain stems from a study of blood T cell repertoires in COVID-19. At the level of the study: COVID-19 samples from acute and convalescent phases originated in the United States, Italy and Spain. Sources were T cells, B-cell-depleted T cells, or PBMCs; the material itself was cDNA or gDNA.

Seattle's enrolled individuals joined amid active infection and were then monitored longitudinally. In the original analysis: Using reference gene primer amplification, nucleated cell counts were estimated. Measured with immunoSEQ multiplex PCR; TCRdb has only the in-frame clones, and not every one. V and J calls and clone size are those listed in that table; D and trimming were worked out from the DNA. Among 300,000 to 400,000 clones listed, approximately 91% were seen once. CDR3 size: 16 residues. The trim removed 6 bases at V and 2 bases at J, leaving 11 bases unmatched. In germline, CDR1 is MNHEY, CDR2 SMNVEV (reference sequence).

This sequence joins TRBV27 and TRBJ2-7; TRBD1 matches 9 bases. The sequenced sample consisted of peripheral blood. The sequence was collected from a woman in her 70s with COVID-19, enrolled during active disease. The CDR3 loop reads CASRTLLGQGTYEQYF. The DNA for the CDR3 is TGTGCCAGCAGGACTCTTTTGGGACAGGGCACCTACGAGCAGTACTTC.